The sequence of this TCR beta chain was determined in a study of blood T cell repertoires in COVID-19. Germline V lookup: CDR1 SGDLS, CDR2 YYNGEE. CDR3 length: 18 amino acids. V was shortened by 5 bases and J by 4 bases, with 24 bases between the two germline ends. In the original processing: Amplified reference gene primers provided the basis for estimating nucleated cell counts. TCRdb's copy holds only in-frame clones and misses some; the assay was immunoSEQ multiplex PCR. V and J calls and clone size come straight from that table; D and trimming were deduced from the DNA. This sample carries under 130,000 clones, around 90% of them seen once, and the ten largest clones take 15% to 20%.

The chain has TRBV9 and TRBJ2-2; the D is unclear. The source material was peripheral blood. The receptor comes from a woman older than 75 in a cohort sampled during active COVID-19. CDR3 bases: TGTGCCAGCAGTGCGACCCCGACCATCGGCGGAATCACCGGGGAGCTGTTTTTT. The encoded protein is CASSATPTIGGITGELFF.